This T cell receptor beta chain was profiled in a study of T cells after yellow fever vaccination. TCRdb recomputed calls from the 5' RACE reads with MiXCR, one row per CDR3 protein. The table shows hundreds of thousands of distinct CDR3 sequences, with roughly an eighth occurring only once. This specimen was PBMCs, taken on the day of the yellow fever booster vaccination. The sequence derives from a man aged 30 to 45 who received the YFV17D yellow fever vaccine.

The CDR3 sequence: CAISESGMTDEQYF. CDR3 coding DNA: TGTGCCATCAGTGAGTCGGGGATGACCGACGAGCAGTACTTC. The V call is TRBV10-3, the J call TRBJ2-7, with D unresolved. The germline V and J ends were trimmed by 0 bases and 5 bases, with 11 bases remaining between them. The CDR3 covers 14 residues. Germline V gives CDR1 ENHRY, CDR2 SYGVKD.